The 20 T cell receptor beta chains below all came from one sample that was sequenced in a study of long-term antiretroviral therapy in people with HIV. They ran version v3.0 of the immunoSEQ assay at survey level. TCRdb's copy holds only in-frame clones and misses some; the assay was immunoSEQ multiplex PCR. The top ten hold 9% to 15% of the sample, which has 20,000 to 25,000 clones, 85% seen once. Sequencing used unsorted PBMCs, obtained 1.6 years after starting antiretroviral therapy. The receptors derive from a man aged 40-55 years with HIV.

The rearrangement joins TRBV5-1 to TRBJ2-3; tentative D call: TRBD1 (6 bases). Germline lookup yields CDR1 SGHRS and CDR2 YFSETQ. The CDR3 is made up of 15 amino acids. V lost 1 base and J 7 bases, leaving 16 bases between the germline ends. The CDR3 region has the DNA TGCGCCAGCAGCTTGTGGGGTCAGGGGAAAAATACGCAGTATTTT. It codes for CASSLWGQGKNTQYF.

This clone has just a few counts. This chain connects TRBV4-2 to TRBJ1-5; no clear D. Trimming stripped 1 base from V and 2 bases from J, with 6 bases between. The CDR3 consists of 14 residues. Per the germline V gene, CDR1 is LGHNA and CDR2 is YNFKEQ. CDR3 sequence reads: CASSQGEGNQPQHF. CDR3 bases: TGTGCCAGCAGCCAAGGGGAGGGCAATCAGCCCCAGCATTTT.

The rearrangement uses TRBV2 and TRBJ2-7; tentatively, D is TRBD2 (7 bases). Germline CDR1 is SNHLY and CDR2 is FYNNEI. Trimming stripped 7 bases from V and 3 bases from J, with 22 bases between. The CDR3 consists of 16 residues. DNA for the CDR3: TGTGCCAGCATGGGGGCGTGGGGGGGTCCATTCTACGAGCAGTACTTC. It is translated as CASMGAWGGPFYEQYF. The complete variable domain, with remaining parts taken from reference TRBV2 and TRBJ2-7, reads EPEVTQTPSHQVTQMGQEVILRCVPISNHLYFYWYRQILGQKVEFLVSFYNNEISEKSEIFDDQFSVERPDGSNFTLKIRSTKLEDSAMYFCASMGAWGGPFYEQYFGPGTRLTVT.

This clone was counted a single time. This chain joins TRBV5-4 and TRBJ1-1, with 7 nucleotides matching TRBD1. The CDR3 consists of 15 residues. The germline V gene encodes CDR1 SGHNT and CDR2 YYREEE (reference sequence). V dropped 4 bases and J dropped 4; count of bases not matched to a gene: 10. This CDR3 reads CASSPNGAGGTEAFF. CDR3 bases: TGTGCCAGCAGCCCAAATGGGGCAGGGGGCACTGAAGCTTTCTTT.

The chain recombines TRBV7-9 with TRBJ2-1; D not resolved. The CDR3 runs 11 residues. CDR1 and CDR2 from the germline V gene are SEHNR and FQNEAQ (reference sequence). V gave up 5 bases and J gave up 9 bases, with 8 bases separating them. CDR3 nucleotide sequence: TGTGCCAGCAGCCTAGAAGGTGAGCAGTTCTTC. This sequence encodes CASSLEGEQFF. The entire variable domain, with the rest obtained from reference TRBV7-9 and TRBJ2-1, is as follows: DTGVSQNPRHKITKRGQNVTFRCDPISEHNRLYWYRQTLGQGPEFLTYFQNEAQLEKSRLLSDRFSAERPKGSFSTLEIQRTEQGDSAMYLCASSLEGEQFFGPGTRLTVL.

This chain connects TRBV5-1 to TRBJ1-1; D is unclear. Germline V gene lookup returns CDR1 SGHRS and CDR2 YFSETQ. The CDR3 consists of 15 residues. Trimming took off 0 bases at V and 1 base at J, with 10 bases between the two ends. CDR3 DNA sequence: TGCGCCAGCAGCTTGGAGGTTTACTGGAACACTGAAGCTTTCTTT. The encoded protein is CASSLEVYWNTEAFF.

The J gene is TRBJ1-1, the V gene TRBV6-5, with D possibly TRBD1 on 5 matching bases. The V gene lost 4 bases and the J gene lost 6 bases, with 12 bases spanning the gap. The CDR3 extends over 13 amino acids. The germline V gene has CDR1 MNHEY and CDR2 SVGAGI. The CDR3 loop is CASSFSRDSEAFF. CDR3 bases: TGTGCCAGCAGTTTCAGCCGGGACTCTGAAGCTTTCTTT.

The J gene is TRBJ1-1, the V gene TRBV7-9, with 8 bases matching TRBD1. In germline, CDR1 is SEHNR, CDR2 FQNEAQ (reference sequence). The CDR3 runs 13 residues. With V trimmed by 5 bases and J by 4 bases, 3 bases remained unmatched. CDR3 protein: CASSATGGTEAFF. The CDR3 nucleotides read TGTGCCAGCAGCGCCACAGGGGGCACTGAAGCTTTCTTT.

The chain is built from TRBV5-1 and TRBJ2-1; TRBD2 matches 8 bases. The length of the CDR3 is 16 residues. J was trimmed by 0 bases and V by 0 bases; bases with no gene match: 2. Germline assignment: CDR1 SGHRS and CDR2 YFSETQ. The CDR3 nucleotides are TGCGCCAGCAGCTTGGCCGGGGGGGTCTCCTACAATGAGCAGTTCTTC. Translating gives CASSLAGGVSYNEQFF.

The V and J genes are TRBV6-1 and TRBJ2-6; D uncertain. The CDR3 spans 15 residues. Trimming shortened V by 4 bases and J by 1 base, and 8 bases separated the two germline ends. CDR1 and CDR2 (germline): MNHNS, SASEGT. For the CDR3, the DNA is TGTGCCAGCAGTGGAACAAAATCTGGGGCCAACGTCCTGACTTTC. Translating gives CASSGTKSGANVLTF.

V gene TRBV19 combines with J gene TRBJ1-5; D gene ambiguous. Between the trimmed V and J ends, which lost 5 bases and 7 bases, there was a span of 9 bases. Germline CDR1 LNHDA, CDR2 SQIVND (reference sequence). CDR3 size: 12 residues. Here the CDR3 DNA reads TGTGCCAGTAGTGAGAGGTGGCAGCCCCAGCATTTT. Protein: CASSERWQPQHF.

The rearrangement uses TRBV19 and TRBJ2-7; 12 nucleotides align to TRBD2. The CDR3 has 17 amino acids. With V trimmed by 8 bases and J by 2 bases, 13 bases remained unmatched. Per germline, CDR1 LNHDA and CDR2 SQIVND (reference sequence). In DNA, the CDR3 is TGTGCCAGTGGGCCGGGACTAGCGGGCGAAGTCACCTACGAGCAGTACTTC. Translating gives CASGPGLAGEVTYEQYF.

The rearrangement links TRBV4-1 to TRBJ2-1; 7 bases agree with TRBD2. The CDR3 runs 18 residues. From germline, CDR1 is MGHRA and CDR2 YSYEKL. V was pared by 0 bases and J by 2 bases, with 10 bases of the junction left unmatched. The CDR3 spells CASSQDYFAGDAYNEQFF. CDR3 DNA: TGCGCCAGCAGCCAAGATTACTTTGCGGGAGACGCCTACAATGAGCAGTTCTTC.

This sequence joins TRBV25-1 and TRBJ1-4, with D hard to call. CDR1 and CDR2 (germline): MGHDK, SYGVNS. With 1 base removed from V and 3 bases from J, the gap between germline ends came to 12 bases. The CDR3 loop spans 16 amino acids. In nucleotides, the CDR3 is TGTGCCAGCAGTGAATTATCGACAAGAGCTAATGAAAAACTGTTTTTT. The encoded protein is CASSELSTRANEKLFF.

The genes are TRBV18 and TRBJ1-5; a possible D gene is TRBD1 (5 bases). The germline CDR1 and CDR2 sequences are KGHSH and LQKENI. Trimming pared 6 bases from V and 1 base from J, leaving 16 bases between. CDR3 size: 16 residues. The CDR3 is CASSSTGSGSNQPQHF. The CDR3 coding sequence is TGTGCCAGCTCTTCAACAGGATCGGGGAGCAATCAGCCCCAGCATTTT.

The chain links TRBV11-2 to TRBJ2-1; 7 positions agree with TRBD1. V shed 4 bases and J 4 bases; nucleotides not matched to a gene: 4. Germline V CDR1 and CDR2: SGHAT, FQNNGV. CDR3 length equals 14 residues. DNA of the CDR3: TGTGCCAGCAGCTCTGACAGGGTGTACAATGAGCAGTTCTTC. It translates to CASSSDRVYNEQFF.

This chain's CDR3 is CASSPPGTSGGNYNEQFF. The CDR3 DNA reads as TGTGCCAGCTCACCACCCGGGACTAGCGGGGGGAACTACAATGAGCAGTTCTTC. The gene calls are TRBV18 and TRBJ2-1; TRBD2 matches 15 bases. V gave up 0 bases and J gave up 3 bases; unmatched junction bases: 3. The CDR3 totals 18 residues. From germline, CDR1 is KGHSH and CDR2 LQKENI.

This rearrangement joins TRBV5-5 to TRBJ1-5, with 12 bases that match TRBD1. V lost 0 bases, J lost 5 bases, and 6 bases stayed unmatched. Germline values: CDR1 SGHKS, CDR2 YYEKEE (reference sequence). The CDR3 sequence is 17 residues long. CDR3 region: CASSLDSGTGGDQPQHF. In DNA form, the CDR3 reads TGTGCCAGCAGCTTGGACTCCGGGACAGGGGGCGATCAGCCCCAGCATTTT.

By share, this clone ranks as medium-sized (0.01 to 0.1%). Written as DNA, the CDR3 is TGTGCCAGCAGCTCAGGGGGTAACCCTGAAGCTTTCTTT. Translated, it gives CASSSGGNPEAFF. The V and J genes are TRBV5-6 and TRBJ1-1, with TRBD1 matching over 7 bases. Trimming removed 3 bases from V and 6 bases from J; junction bases left unmatched: 5. Germline lookup yields CDR1 SGHDT and CDR2 YYEEEE. The CDR3 loop spans 13 amino acids.

This clone was observed a handful of times. The chain combines TRBV27 with TRBJ1-1; no definite D call. V lost 4 bases and J 5 bases, leaving 11 bases between the germline ends. CDR3 length equals 13 residues. The germline V gene encodes CDR1 MNHEY and CDR2 SMNVEV (reference sequence). In nucleotides, the CDR3 is TGTGCCAGCAGTTACGGTATTTTGACTGAAGCTTTCTTT. Residues: CASSYGILTEAFF.